This T cell receptor (beta chain) was obtained from a study of post-analysis software for immune sequencing data. The sample holds a few counts of this clonotype. Its antigen is still unknown. The authors incorporated unique molecular identifiers into the TCR beta cDNA libraries. Input populations of about 0.85 to 11 million T cells gave rise to around 500,000 cDNA molecules. TCRdb re-called the PCR reads with MiXCR, one entry per CDR3 protein. Of roughly 160,000 distinct CDR3 sequences in the sample, around 34% were seen once. The study's findings and limits: Same-batch preparations were strongly co-clustered by F measure. Patients with multiple sclerosis recorded significantly lower normalized Chao1 diversity than controls, the study found.

The sample consisted of blood, taken after autologous hematopoietic stem cell transplantation. The receptor comes from a girl aged 5-17 years with multiple sclerosis.

Here the CDR3 reads CASSQVMGERELFF. The CDR3 DNA is TGCGCCAGCAGCCAAGTTATGGGGGAAAGGGAGCTGTTTTTT. The chain employs TRBV4-1 and TRBJ2-2; either TRBD1 or TRBD2 may supply D (5 bases each). CDR1 MGHRA and CDR2 YSYEKL come from the germline V gene. V was cut by 1 base and J by 9 bases, with 12 bases left in between. The CDR3 length is 14 residues.